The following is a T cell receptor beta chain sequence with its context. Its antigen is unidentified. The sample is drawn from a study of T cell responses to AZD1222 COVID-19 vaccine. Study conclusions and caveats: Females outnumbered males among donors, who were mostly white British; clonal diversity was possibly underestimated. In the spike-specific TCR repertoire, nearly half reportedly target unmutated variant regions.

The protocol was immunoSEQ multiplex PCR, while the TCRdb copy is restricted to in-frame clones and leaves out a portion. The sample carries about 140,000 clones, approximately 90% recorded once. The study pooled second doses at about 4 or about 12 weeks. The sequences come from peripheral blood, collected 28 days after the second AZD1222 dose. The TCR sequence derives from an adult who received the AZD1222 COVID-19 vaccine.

CDR3 nucleotide sequence: TGTGCCAGCAGCTGGGGACTAGCGGGGGGGGGCACAGATACGCAGTATTTT. The encoded protein is CASSWGLAGGGTDTQYF. This chain connects TRBV11-2 to TRBJ2-3; 16 nucleotides line up with TRBD2. V shed 4 bases, J shed 1 base, and the junction held 2 bases outside the gene matches. This CDR3 has 17 residues. CDR1 SGHAT and CDR2 FQNNGV come from the germline V gene.